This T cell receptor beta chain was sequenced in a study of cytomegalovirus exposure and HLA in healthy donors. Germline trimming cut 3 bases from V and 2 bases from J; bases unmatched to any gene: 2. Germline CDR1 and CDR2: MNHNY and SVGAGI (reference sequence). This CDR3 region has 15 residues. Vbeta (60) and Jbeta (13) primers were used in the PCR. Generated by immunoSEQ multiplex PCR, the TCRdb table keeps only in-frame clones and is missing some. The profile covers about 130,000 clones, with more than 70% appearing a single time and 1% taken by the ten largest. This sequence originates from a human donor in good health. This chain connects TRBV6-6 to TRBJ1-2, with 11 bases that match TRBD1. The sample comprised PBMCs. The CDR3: CASSYRTGGNYGYTF. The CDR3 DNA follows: TGTGCCAGCAGTTATAGGACAGGGGGCAACTATGGCTACACCTTC.